The 9 T cell receptor beta chains reported below all come from one sample, sequenced in a study of human T cells and chemical hapten exposure (dated by TCRdb to the early 2020s). The receptor library was made with RACE. TCRdb records NextSeq 500 as the sequencer. TCRdb's own reprocessing of the public reads used fastp at Q25 and MiXCR and kept productive beta chains. Each CDR3 protein gets just one entry, which takes the most common genes and DNA from the rows behind it. The sample table shows about 120,000 distinct CDR3 sequences, and about 11% are seen once. Clones ranked in the top ten supply more than 2% of the sample. The time point label for this specimen denotes: patch test 3, about 24 weeks after DPC sensitization. The sample's treatment or condition label, decoded: therapeutic diphenylcyclopropenone sensitization with weekly scalp DPC. The sequences come from whole blood, collected in connection with sensitization to the hapten diphenylcyclopropenone (DPC). These receptors originate from a woman aged 45-65 years with alopecia areata. Some clones in this sample may be carry-over from other donors' samples.

This clonotype was detected ten times or more. CDR3 amino acids: CASRAGHRETQYF. The CDR3 nucleotides are TGTGCCAGCAGAGCGGGACATAGGGAGACCCAGTACTTC. This chain uses TRBV28 with TRBJ2-5, with D perhaps matching TRBD2 (7 bases). The CDR3 is 13 amino acids. Germline-derived CDR1 and CDR2 are MDHEN and SYDVKM. V lost 6 bases and J lost 5, with 13 bases in between.

This clonotype came up a few times. V usage is TRBV29-1 and J usage is TRBJ1-2, with TRBD1 as a possible D gene (5 bases). V lost 4 bases, J lost 2 bases, and 17 bases lay in between. From germline, CDR1 is SQVTM and CDR2 ANQGSEA. The length of the CDR3 is 15 residues. CDR3 protein: CSVGPGTQLNYGYTF. The CDR3 region has the DNA TGCAGCGTTGGCCCCGGGACGCAACTCAACTATGGCTACACCTTC.

The CDR3 DNA sequence: TGTGCCAGCAGTTTAAGGGGCCCGAGAGGGGACGATCAGCCCCAGCATTTT. Translation: CASSLRGPRGDDQPQHF. This chain joins TRBV12-3 or TRBV12-4 and TRBJ1-5; a possible D gene is TRBD1 (5 bases). This CDR3 has 17 residues. V was pared by 2 bases and J by 5 bases, with 19 bases between.

This clonotype was recorded a few times. The chain is built from TRBV20-1 and TRBJ2-1; 9 nucleotides agree with TRBD2. Losses at the gene ends were 4 bases for V and 0 bases for J; bases not matched to a gene: 7. This CDR3 comprises 16 residues. Germline values: CDR1 DFQATT, CDR2 SNEGSKA (reference sequence). CDR3 nucleotide sequence: TGCAGTGCTACCGGACTAGCGAACAGCTCCTACAATGAGCAGTTCTTC. Protein product: CSATGLANSSYNEQFF.

The rearrangement links TRBV29-1 to TRBJ1-2; no definite D call. This CDR3 spans 10 amino acids. Trimming pared 3 bases from V and 3 bases from J, leaving 2 bases between. Germline loops: CDR1 SQVTM, CDR2 ANQGSEA. CDR3 loop: CSVDHYGYTF. CDR3 coding DNA: TGCAGCGTTGATCACTATGGCTACACCTTC.

This clonotype appeared many times. V and J are TRBV9 and TRBJ2-5; 12 bases map to TRBD2. With V trimmed by 5 bases and J by 6 bases, 8 bases remained unmatched. This CDR3 region has 15 residues. CDR1 is SGDLS and CDR2 is YYNGEE in the germline V gene. The CDR3 DNA follows: TGTGCCAGCAGTCAGGCTCTAGCGGGGGGGCAGACCCAGTACTTC. Protein sequence: CASSQALAGGQTQYF.

V and J are TRBV20-1 and TRBJ1-5, with 7 bases that match TRBD1. In germline, CDR1 is DFQATT, CDR2 SNEGSKA (reference sequence). With 1 base clipped from V and 3 bases from J, the junction kept 3 bases outside the gene matches. This CDR3 spans 14 amino acids. CDR3 DNA: TGCAGTGCTAGAGCCGGGACAGTCAATCAGCCCCAGCATTTT. It codes for CSARAGTVNQPQHF.

This clonotype showed up just a few times. The V and J genes are TRBV27 and TRBJ1-2; 9 bases map to TRBD1. Germline-derived CDR1 and CDR2 are MNHEY and SMNVEV (reference sequence). This CDR3 contains 17 residues. V was pared by 4 bases and J by 2 bases, with 11 bases of the junction left unmatched. The CDR3 DNA is TGTGCCAGCAGTTCTTACGCCGGGACAGGGATCAACTATGGCTACACCTTC. It translates to CASSSYAGTGINYGYTF.

V usage is TRBV6-6 and J usage is TRBJ2-6; 8 bases match TRBD1. J was trimmed by 4 bases and V by 6 bases; bases with no gene match: 11. Per the germline V gene, CDR1 is MNHNY and CDR2 is SVGAGI (reference sequence). This CDR3 spans 17 amino acids. CDR3 residues: CASSRVTRGRGANVLTF. The CDR3 DNA follows: TGTGCCAGCAGCCGAGTTACCAGGGGGCGAGGGGCCAACGTCCTGACTTTC.